The following is a TCR beta chain sequence with its context. Germline V CDR1 and CDR2: ENHRY, SYGVKD. The CDR3 consists of 14 residues. Trimming cost V 3 bases and J 5 bases, with 12 bases left between them. This entry belongs to a study of shared clonotypes between healthy human individuals. On the study more broadly: Every donor yielded three CD4 naive, three CD4 memory, two CD8 naive and one CD8 memory plate.

CD45RO-negative cells were positively selected for CCR7, leaving out terminally differentiated effector memory CD45RA+ cells. There were only Caucasian adults among the donors, and all lived in Nashville, Tennessee. The repertoire was sequenced with immunoSEQ multiplex PCR; TCRdb's copy has only in-frame clones and lacks some. The table includes roughly 2,000,000 clones, about 94% detected once. Sequencing was carried out using naive CD8+ T cells from PBMCs. The chain joins TRBV10-3 to TRBJ2-3; D not resolved. This TCR came from a young man in good health. Some clones in this sample may be carry-over from other donors' samples. The CDR3 coding sequence is TGTGCCATCAGTGAATGGCGCTACGGAGATACGCAGTATTTT. Amino acid sequence: CAISEWRYGDTQYF.